The entry below describes one TCR beta chain. Its antigen remains unknown. The CDR3 covers 15 residues. The V end lost 0 bases, the J end lost 3 bases, and 12 bases lay between the germline ends. CDR1 is SGHTS, CDR2 YDEGEE, per germline. The naive CD8 subset, CD45RO-negative cells positively selected for CCR7, excluded terminally differentiated effector memory CD45RA+ cells. All of the donors resided in Nashville, Tennessee, and each was a Caucasian adult. The data belong to a study of shared clonotypes between healthy human individuals. Deep level was the assay's run setting. Produced via immunoSEQ multiplex PCR; TCRdb's table is partial and in-frame only. The table shows a few hundred thousand clones, with about 95% occurring only once. General study points: Richness estimates generally favored naive over memory subsets. Clonotypes not shared had lower generation probabilities than those common to all four donors.

What was sequenced was naive CD8+ T cells sorted from blood. This clonotype originated in a woman aged 25 to 39 in good health. V and J are TRBV5-8 and TRBJ1-1; D is ambiguous. The CDR3 spells CASSLVQTQDTEAFF. In DNA, the CDR3 is TGTGCCAGCAGCTTGGTCCAGACGCAAGACACTGAAGCTTTCTTT.